These T cell receptor beta chains were read from a single sample in a study of blood T cell repertoires in COVID-19. Clones were read by immunoSEQ multiplex PCR, and TCRdb kept only the in-frame ones, dropping some. Among fewer than 250,000 clones listed, roughly 87% were seen once. Sequenced sample: PBMCs or T cells enriched from blood (not recorded which). The receptors stem from a woman aged 25 to 39 with acute COVID-19. Each CDR3 is given with its conserved first and last residue. A D gene is named only where the DNA matches it firmly. Size values are once, few and many counts, or a class for expanded clones, and some rows have none.

J gene: TRBJ1-1; clone size: few; D gene: -; V gene: TRBV3-1/TRBV3-2; CDR3 protein: CASSQPGHANTEAFF; CDR3 DNA: TGTGCCAGCAGCCAACCGGGACATGCGAACACTGAAGCTTTCTTT
J gene: TRBJ2-7; clone size: -; D gene: -; V gene: TRBV5-4; CDR3 protein: CASSLPQTYEQYF; CDR3 DNA: TGTGCCAGCAGCTTGCCGCAGACTTACGAGCAGTACTTC
J gene: TRBJ2-5; clone size: -; D gene: TRBD1; V gene: TRBV10-1; CDR3 protein: CASSEGTGGFGETQYF; CDR3 DNA: TGCGCCAGCAGTGAGGGGACAGGGGGCTTCGGGGAGACCCAGTACTTC
J gene: TRBJ2-7; clone size: -; D gene: -; V gene: TRBV30; CDR3 protein: CAYARRGLPFEQYF; CDR3 DNA: TGTGCCTATGCCAGGCGTGGGCTTCCTTTCGAGCAGTACTTC
J gene: TRBJ1-3; clone size: -; D gene: TRBD1; V gene: TRBV5-4; CDR3 protein: CASSRQGAGGNTIYF; CDR3 DNA: TGTGCCAGCAGCCGCCAGGGGGCTGGGGGAAACACCATATATTTT
J gene: TRBJ2-7; clone size: -; D gene: -; V gene: TRBV27; CDR3 protein: CAAADVKGPRGYEQYF; CDR3 DNA: TGTGCCGCCGCGGACGTGAAAGGGCCTAGGGGTTACGAGCAGTACTTC
J gene: TRBJ1-2; clone size: few; D gene: TRBD1; V gene: TRBV29-1; CDR3 protein: CSVAGQGLLNYGYTF; CDR3 DNA: TGCAGCGTAGCGGGACAGGGACTACTTAACTATGGCTACACCTTC
J gene: TRBJ1-3; clone size: -; D gene: -; V gene: TRBV4-1; CDR3 protein: CASSPLGQGNTIYF; CDR3 DNA: TGCGCCAGCAGCCCACTAGGACAGGGAAACACCATATATTTT
J gene: TRBJ2-7; clone size: -; D gene: -; V gene: TRBV6-5; CDR3 protein: CASLLGGISTYEQYF; CDR3 DNA: TGTGCCAGTCTACTTGGAGGGATTAGCACCTACGAGCAGTACTTC
J gene: TRBJ1-1; clone size: once; D gene: -; V gene: TRBV7-8; CDR3 protein: CASSLEGGRLNTEAFF; CDR3 DNA: TGTGCCAGCAGCTTAGAGGGCGGGCGGTTGAACACTGAAGCTTTCTTT
J gene: TRBJ1-1; clone size: few; D gene: -; V gene: TRBV4-1; CDR3 protein: CASSQTVLRGTEAFF; CDR3 DNA: TGCGCCAGCAGCCAGACGGTGTTAAGGGGAACTGAAGCTTTCTTT
J gene: TRBJ2-5; clone size: -; D gene: TRBD1; V gene: TRBV2; CDR3 protein: CASSPQGQGLQETQYF; CDR3 DNA: TGTGCCAGCAGCCCCCAGGGACAGGGGCTACAAGAGACCCAGTACTTC
J gene: TRBJ1-1; clone size: -; D gene: -; V gene: TRBV2; CDR3 protein: CASSSGLLNTEAFF; CDR3 DNA: TGTGCCAGCAGTTCGGGACTCTTGAACACTGAAGCTTTCTTT
J gene: TRBJ1-1; clone size: -; D gene: -; V gene: TRBV5-1; CDR3 protein: CASSLVGREEAFF; CDR3 DNA: TGCGCCAGCAGCTTGGTAGGCAGGGAAGAAGCTTTCTTT
J gene: TRBJ2-5; clone size: -; D gene: -; V gene: TRBV9; CDR3 protein: CASSVAGRETQYF; CDR3 DNA: TGTGCCAGCAGCGTAGCAGGTCGAGAGACCCAGTACTTC
J gene: TRBJ2-5; clone size: -; D gene: TRBD2; V gene: TRBV29-1; CDR3 protein: CSVGGGPQETQYF; CDR3 DNA: TGCAGCGTTGGGGGGGGACCCCAAGAGACCCAGTACTTC
J gene: TRBJ2-1; clone size: -; D gene: TRBD1; V gene: TRBV7-8; CDR3 protein: CASSLTGTGSSNEQFF; CDR3 DNA: TGTGCCAGCAGCTTAACCGGGACAGGGAGCAGCAATGAGCAGTTCTTC
J gene: TRBJ2-2; clone size: -; D gene: TRBD1; V gene: TRBV29-1; CDR3 protein: CSVIQGAGTGELFF; CDR3 DNA: TGCAGCGTTATACAGGGGGCAGGTACCGGGGAGCTGTTTTTT
J gene: TRBJ1-5; clone size: -; D gene: TRBD1; V gene: TRBV30; CDR3 protein: CAWSLGQVNQPQHF; CDR3 DNA: TGTGCCTGGAGTTTAGGACAGGTTAATCAGCCCCAGCATTTT
J gene: TRBJ1-1; clone size: -; D gene: -; V gene: TRBV7-9; CDR3 protein: CASRDSLNTEAFF; CDR3 DNA: TGTGCCAGCCGTGACAGTCTGAACACTGAAGCTTTCTTT
J gene: TRBJ2-1; clone size: -; D gene: TRBD2; V gene: TRBV5-1; CDR3 protein: CASSKGLAGPSNEQFF; CDR3 DNA: TGCGCCAGCAGCAAGGGACTAGCGGGGCCGAGCAATGAGCAGTTCTTC
J gene: TRBJ1-3; clone size: -; D gene: TRBD1; V gene: TRBV19; CDR3 protein: CASSLQAGGFGNTIYF; CDR3 DNA: TGTGCCAGTAGTCTCCAAGCAGGGGGCTTTGGAAACACCATATATTTT
J gene: TRBJ1-5; clone size: -; D gene: TRBD1; V gene: TRBV19; CDR3 protein: CATDSGTGGDPGQPQHF; CDR3 DNA: TGTGCCACCGACTCCGGGACAGGGGGTGACCCGGGTCAGCCCCAGCATTTT
J gene: TRBJ2-1; clone size: -; D gene: TRBD2; V gene: TRBV24-1; CDR3 protein: CATSDGLAVNNEQFF; CDR3 DNA: TGTGCCACCAGTGATGGACTAGCAGTAAACAATGAGCAGTTCTTC
J gene: TRBJ2-1; clone size: -; D gene: TRBD2; V gene: TRBV4-1; CDR3 protein: CASSQEISGGAEGYEQFF; CDR3 DNA: TGCGCCAGCAGCCAAGAGATTAGCGGGGGGGCCGAAGGCTATGAGCAGTTCTTC
J gene: TRBJ1-1; clone size: -; D gene: -; V gene: TRBV10-1; CDR3 protein: CASSEQRNTEAFF; CDR3 DNA: TGCGCCAGCAGTGAACAGAGGAACACTGAAGCTTTCTTT
J gene: TRBJ1-2; clone size: once; D gene: -; V gene: TRBV6-5; CDR3 protein: CASRITGSPGYTF; CDR3 DNA: TGTGCCAGCAGGATTACTGGTTCGCCTGGCTACACCTTC
J gene: TRBJ2-2; clone size: -; D gene: -; V gene: TRBV3-1/TRBV3-2; CDR3 protein: CASSLDTYTGELFF; CDR3 DNA: TGTGCCAGCAGCCTTGACACTTACACCGGGGAGCTGTTTTTT
J gene: TRBJ1-1; clone size: -; D gene: -; V gene: TRBV11-2; CDR3 protein: CASTLGFVLGGETEAFF; CDR3 DNA: TGTGCCAGCACCTTAGGGTTTGTGTTGGGGGGTGAGACTGAAGCTTTCTTT
J gene: TRBJ1-4; clone size: -; D gene: TRBD1; V gene: TRBV9; CDR3 protein: CASSVSPTGTGEKLFF; CDR3 DNA: TGTGCCAGCAGCGTCTCACCAACCGGGACAGGAGAAAAACTGTTTTTT
J gene: TRBJ1-5; clone size: -; D gene: -; V gene: TRBV12-3/TRBV12-4; CDR3 protein: CASSLRNQPQHF; CDR3 DNA: TGTGCCAGCAGTTTACGGAATCAGCCCCAGCATTTT
J gene: TRBJ1-6; clone size: -; D gene: -; V gene: TRBV27; CDR3 protein: CASSPQTAVNSPLHF; CDR3 DNA: TGTGCCAGCAGTCCACAAACAGCCGTCAATTCACCCCTCCACTTT
J gene: TRBJ1-2; clone size: -; D gene: -; V gene: TRBV6-5; CDR3 protein: CASSYSVSLNGYTF; CDR3 DNA: TGTGCCAGCAGTTACTCGGTCAGTCTCAATGGCTACACCTTC
J gene: TRBJ1-5; clone size: -; D gene: -; V gene: TRBV7-2; CDR3 protein: CASSKDSLNQPQHF; CDR3 DNA: TGTGCCAGCAGCAAAGACAGCCTTAATCAGCCCCAGCATTTT
J gene: TRBJ2-7; clone size: few; D gene: -; V gene: TRBV7-9; CDR3 protein: CASSLEPDTYEQYF; CDR3 DNA: TGTGCCAGCAGCTTGGAACCAGACACCTACGAGCAGTACTTC
J gene: TRBJ2-3; clone size: -; D gene: TRBD1; V gene: TRBV12-5; CDR3 protein: CASGSRDRGPTDTQYF; CDR3 DNA: TGTGCTAGTGGTTCCCGGGACAGGGGACCCACAGATACGCAGTATTTT